Listed below are T cell receptor beta chains from one sample, sequenced in a study of cytomegalovirus exposure and HLA in healthy donors. Here immunoSEQ multiplex PCR was the method, and the copy in TCRdb shows in-frame clones only, minus some. Of around 98,000 clones listed, roughly 70% are singletons. The material sequenced was PBMCs. These TCRs come from a man between 50 and 59 years old in good health and CMV-seronegative. Both conserved end residues are part of each CDR3. D genes are given only for firm matches.

D	V	J	DNA	CDR3
TRBD1	TRBV6-5	TRBJ1-5	TGTGCCAGCAGTTCCGGACAGGTGGGACATCAGCCCCAGCATTTT	CASSSGQVGHQPQHF
-	TRBV5-6	TRBJ2-3	TGTGCCAGCAGCTTGGGGGACTCCACCCTGTCAGATACGCAGTACTTT	CASSLGDSTLSDTQYF
-	TRBV7-2	TRBJ2-2	TGTGCCAGCAGCCCGAGGGTGCTCGCTAGACCCGGGGAGCTGTTTTTT	CASSPRVLARPGELFF
-	TRBV6-1	TRBJ1-1	TGTGCCAGCAGTGAACGGGGTCTGGCTGAAGCTTTCTTT	CASSERGLAEAFF
-	TRBV11-2	TRBJ2-3	TGTGCCAGCAGCTTCATAGATACGCAGTATTTT	CASSFIDTQYF
-	TRBV21-1	TRBJ2-7	TGTGCCAGCAGCGCCGGACAGGGCTACGAGCAGTACTTC	CASSAGQGYEQYF
-	TRBV27	TRBJ1-6	TGTGCCAGCAGTTTAGGGTACGCGGGCCCCCCCGTGTCACCCCTCCACTTT	CASSLGYAGPPVSPLHF
TRBD1	TRBV19	TRBJ1-5	TGTGCCAGTAGTGGGGACAGGGGTCTCAATCAGCCCCAGCATTTT	CASSGDRGLNQPQHF
TRBD2	TRBV15	TRBJ2-1	TGTGCCACCAGCAGGGGGGGGAGGGAGATCTATGAGCAGTTCTTC	CATSRGGREIYEQFF
-	TRBV27	TRBJ2-1	TGTGCCAGCAGTCCCGGGTCCTATGAGCAGTTCTTC	CASSPGSYEQFF